The 16 T cell receptor beta chains presented below share a single source sample, sequenced in a study of T-cell reconstitution after alpha-beta-depleted transplantation in children (dated by TCRdb to between 2015 and 2016). The library was generated by PCR. For sequencing, an Illumina HiSeq 2500 was employed. TCR libraries were prepared with molecular barcoding, using unique molecular identifiers to normalize TCRbeta repertoire quantification. The raw public reads went through TCRdb reprocessing: fastp at Q25, MiXCR clone calling, in-frame beta chains kept. CDR3 protein duplicates are merged, each entry listing the most common genes and DNA. This sample is represented by around 370,000 distinct CDR3 sequences; 10% of them were singletons. The ten largest clones take up 2% to 2.5% of the sample. The source material was PBMCs from the stem cell graft donor, sampled from the stem cell graft. These receptors were collected from a human donor who donated a stem cell graft to a child with acute lymphoblastic leukemia.

The table lists this clonotype with a few counts. In DNA, the CDR3 is TGTGCCACCGCGGGAGGAGGGCAAGAGACCCAGTACTTC. It codes for CATAGGGQETQYF. V usage is TRBV24-1 and J usage is TRBJ2-5; 8 bases agree with TRBD2. V lost 9 bases, J lost 2 bases, and 4 bases stayed unmatched. Germline lookup yields CDR1 KGHDR and CDR2 SFDVKD. The CDR3 length is 13 residues.

This clonotype was counted at least ten times. This rearrangement joins TRBV5-1 to TRBJ2-1; weak D call: TRBD1 (6 bases). V gave up 4 bases and J gave up 8 bases, with 25 bases separating them. Per the germline V gene, CDR1 is SGHRS and CDR2 is YFSETQ. This CDR3 is 17 amino acids long. For the CDR3, the DNA is TGCGCCAGCAGCCCGAATCCCAGGGGTTCGCCCGGGGATGAGCAGTTCTTC. The encoded protein is CASSPNPRGSPGDEQFF.

This chain links TRBV3-1 with TRBJ2-1; a possible D gene is TRBD2 (6 bases). V was pared by 3 bases and J by 0 bases, with 9 bases between. Germline V lookup: CDR1 LGHDT, CDR2 YNNKEL (reference sequence). The CDR3 runs to 15 residues. The CDR3 spells CASSQRGHSYNEQFF. CDR3 in DNA: TGTGCCAGCAGCCAGCGGGGCCACTCCTACAATGAGCAGTTCTTC.

The chain links TRBV12-3 or TRBV12-4 to TRBJ2-5; possibly TRBD2 for D (5 bases). Trimming cost V 7 bases and J 2 bases, with 17 bases left between them. The CDR3 has 15 amino acids. The CDR3 protein is CASTIGSGSQETQYF. CDR3 bases: TGTGCCAGCACCATCGGTTCGGGGTCTCAAGAGACCCAGTACTTC.

This clonotype was recorded a few times. V usage is TRBV5-1 and J usage is TRBJ2-7, with D perhaps TRBD1 (6 bases). V lost 1 base and J lost 0, with 8 bases in between. CDR1 is SGHRS, CDR2 YFSETQ, per germline. The CDR3 runs to 14 residues. As DNA, the CDR3 is TGCGCCAGCAGCTTGAGGGACATCTCCTACGAGCAGTACTTC. As protein: CASSLRDISYEQYF.

As regards this clonotype: The junction and the germline gene differ at one end; a read error may be behind it. The chain uses TRBV7-7 and TRBJ2-1; D is undetermined. The germline CDR1 and CDR2 sequences are SSHAT and FNYEAQ (reference sequence). The CDR3 covers 15 residues. Here the CDR3 reads CASSPSSTGYNEQFF. CDR3 DNA sequence: TGTGCTAGCAGCCCCTCCTCCACGGGTTACAATGAGCAGTTCTTC.

This chain links TRBV5-1 with TRBJ2-7, with D perhaps matching TRBD1 (6 bases). The ends were cut back, 3 bases at V and 0 bases at J, with 28 bases in the middle. The CDR3 contains 20 residues. The germline V gene has CDR1 SGHRS and CDR2 YFSETQ. The CDR3 DNA sequence: TGCGCCAGCAGCTCGACTACCAGGACAGTTTTTGCTCTTAGCTCCTACGAGCAGTACTTC. Its translation: CASSSTTRTVFALSSYEQYF.

This clonotype was detected a few times. The CDR3 region has the DNA TGCGCCAGCAGCTCCTCCGGGACAGGGGGCGGTAATGGCTACACCTTC. This codes for CASSSSGTGGGNGYTF. This chain uses TRBV5-1 with TRBJ1-2; TRBD1 matches at 12 bases. The length of the CDR3 is 16 residues. With V trimmed by 3 bases and J by 6 bases, 9 bases remained unmatched. From germline, CDR1 is SGHRS and CDR2 YFSETQ. The full variable domain, in which reference TRBV5-1 and TRBJ1-2 provide the parts outside the CDR3, is KAGVTQTPRYLIKTRGQQVTLSCSPISGHRSVSWYQQTPGQGLQFLFEYFSETQRNKGNFPGRFSGRQFSNSRSEMNVSTLELGDSALYLCASSSSGTGGGNGYTFGSGTRLTVV.

This clonotype was recorded at least ten times. The chain links TRBV10-3 to TRBJ2-5; a possible D gene is TRBD2 (6 bases). Per germline, CDR1 ENHRY and CDR2 SYGVKD. The CDR3 consists of 14 residues. V was clipped by 2 bases and J by 4 bases, with 11 bases between them. Here the CDR3 DNA reads TGTGCCATCAGTGAGGCGGGAAGGAGAGAGACCCAGTACTTC. This codes for CAISEAGRRETQYF.

This clonotype showed up just a few times. This chain connects TRBV5-1 to TRBJ2-3, with D perhaps matching TRBD2 (5 bases). V was cut by 1 base and J by 6 bases, with 15 bases left in between. The CDR3 is 15 residues long. Germline V gene lookup returns CDR1 SGHRS and CDR2 YFSETQ. CDR3 in DNA: TGCGCCAGCAGCTTGAGAGGGTACGGAGATGATACGCAGTATTTT. Its protein product is CASSLRGYGDDTQYF.

This clonotype turned up a few times. The V and J genes are TRBV10-2 and TRBJ2-5; 10 bases agree with TRBD1. CDR1 is WSHSY and CDR2 is SAAADI in the germline V gene. V shed 5 bases, J shed 5 bases, and the junction held 11 bases outside the gene matches. This CDR3 is 16 amino acids long. The CDR3 coding sequence is TGCGCCAGCAGTACCGCCGGGACAGGGGCACAGGAGACCCAGTACTTC. Encoded protein: CASSTAGTGAQETQYF.

This clonotype was seen a handful of times. The chain joins TRBV28 to TRBJ2-1; TRBD1 matches at 10 bases. Trimming took 3 bases from V and 5 from J; bases not matched to a gene: 7. This CDR3 comprises 16 residues. Germline V gives CDR1 MDHEN, CDR2 SYDVKM. The CDR3 DNA follows: TGTGCCAGCAGTTTGTTTGGACAGGGGGGAAACAATGAGCAGTTCTTC. Its translation is CASSLFGQGGNNEQFF.

This clonotype was detected many times. The rearrangement joins TRBV6-1 to TRBJ2-7; 9 nucleotides line up with TRBD1. The CDR3 totals 14 residues. Germline V gene data show CDR1 as MNHNS and CDR2 as SASEGT. V dropped 3 bases and J dropped 3; count of bases not matched to a gene: 3. CDR3 nucleotides: TGTGCCAGCAGTGACCGGGACAGGGACTACGAGCAGTACTTC. This gives the protein CASSDRDRDYEQYF.

This clonotype was seen only a few times. The J gene is TRBJ2-1, the V gene TRBV5-5; no firm D call. There are 12 residues in the CDR3. Germline V gene sequence: CDR1 SGHKS, CDR2 YYEKEE (reference sequence). V was clipped by 0 bases and J by 9 bases, with 7 bases between them. CDR3 coding DNA: TGTGCCAGCAGCTTGGCCCGGGTTGAGCAGTTCTTC. It encodes CASSLARVEQFF.

This clonotype was detected a few times. The chain is built from TRBV20-1 and TRBJ2-5; D is uncertain. Germline V gene data show CDR1 as DFQATT and CDR2 as SNEGSKA (reference sequence). V was clipped by 7 bases and J by 4 bases, with 13 bases between them. There are 12 residues in the CDR3. The CDR3, as DNA: TGCAGTGGGCGTGTGGGTGTAGAGACCCAGTACTTC. Its protein product is CSGRVGVETQYF.

This clonotype was seen ten or more times. The J gene is TRBJ1-1, the V gene TRBV28; TRBD1 agrees at 10 bases. The CDR3 contains 15 residues. CDR1 and CDR2 from the germline V gene are MDHEN and SYDVKM. V lost 5 bases, J lost 3 bases, and 6 bases stayed unmatched. This CDR3 is CASSTGQGVYTEAFF. The CDR3, as DNA: TGTGCCAGCAGTACCGGACAGGGGGTATACACTGAAGCTTTCTTT.